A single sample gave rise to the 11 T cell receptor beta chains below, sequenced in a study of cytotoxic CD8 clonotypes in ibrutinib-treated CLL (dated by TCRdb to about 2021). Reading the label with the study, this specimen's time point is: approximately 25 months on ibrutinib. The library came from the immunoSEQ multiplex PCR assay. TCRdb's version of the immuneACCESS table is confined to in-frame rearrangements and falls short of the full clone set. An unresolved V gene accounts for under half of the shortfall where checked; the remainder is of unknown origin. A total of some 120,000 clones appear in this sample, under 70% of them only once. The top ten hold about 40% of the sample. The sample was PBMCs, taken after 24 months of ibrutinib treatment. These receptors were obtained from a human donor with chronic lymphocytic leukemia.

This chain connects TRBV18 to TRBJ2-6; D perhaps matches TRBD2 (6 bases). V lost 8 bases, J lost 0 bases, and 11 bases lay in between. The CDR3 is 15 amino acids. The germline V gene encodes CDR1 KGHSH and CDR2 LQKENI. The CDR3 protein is CASTGGASGANVLTF. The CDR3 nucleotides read TGTGCCAGCACGGGCGGGGCCTCTGGGGCCAACGTCCTGACTTTC. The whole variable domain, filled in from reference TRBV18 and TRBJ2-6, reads NAGVMQNPRHLVRRRGQEARLRCSPMKGHSHVYWYRQLPEEGLKFMVYLQKENIIDESGMPKERFSAEFPKEGPSILRIQQVVRGDSAAYFCASTGGASGANVLTFGAGSRLTVL.

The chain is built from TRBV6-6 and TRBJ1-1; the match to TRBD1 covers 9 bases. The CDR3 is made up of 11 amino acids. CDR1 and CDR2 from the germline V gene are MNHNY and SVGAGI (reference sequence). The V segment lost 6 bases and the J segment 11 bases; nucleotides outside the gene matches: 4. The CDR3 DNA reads TGTGCCAGCAGGATAGGACAGGGGGCTTTCTTT. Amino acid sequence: CASRIGQGAFF.

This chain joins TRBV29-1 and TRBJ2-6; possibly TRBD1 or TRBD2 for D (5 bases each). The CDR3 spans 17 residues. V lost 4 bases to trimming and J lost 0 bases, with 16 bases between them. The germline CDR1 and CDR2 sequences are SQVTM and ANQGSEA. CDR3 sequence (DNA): TGCAGCGTTGTTCTGCCGACAGACTACTCTGGGGCCAACGTCCTGACTTTC. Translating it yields CSVVLPTDYSGANVLTF.

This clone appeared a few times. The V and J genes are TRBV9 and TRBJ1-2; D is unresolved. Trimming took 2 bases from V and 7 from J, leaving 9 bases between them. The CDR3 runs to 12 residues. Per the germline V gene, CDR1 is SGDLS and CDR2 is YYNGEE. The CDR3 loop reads CASSVEVSGYTF. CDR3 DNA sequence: TGTGCCAGCAGCGTCGAGGTTAGTGGCTACACCTTC. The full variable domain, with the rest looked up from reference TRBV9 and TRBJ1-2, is DSGVTQTPKHLITATGQRVTLRCSPRSGDLSVYWYQQSLDQGLQFLIQYYNGEERAKGNILERFSAQQFPDLHSELNLSSLELGDSALYFCASSVEVSGYTFGSGTRLTVV.

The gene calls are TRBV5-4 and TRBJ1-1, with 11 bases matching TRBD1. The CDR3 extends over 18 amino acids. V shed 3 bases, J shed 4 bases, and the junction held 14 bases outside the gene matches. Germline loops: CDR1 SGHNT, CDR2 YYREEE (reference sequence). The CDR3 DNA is TGTGCCAGCAGCTCCGGGTCCAGGACAGGGGGCTGGGGCACTGAAGCTTTCTTT. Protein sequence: CASSSGSRTGGWGTEAFF. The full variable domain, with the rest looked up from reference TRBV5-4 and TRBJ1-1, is ETGVTQSPTHLIKTRGQQVTLRCSSQSGHNTVSWYQQALGQGPQFIFQYYREEENGRGNFPPRFSGLQFPNYSSELNVNALELDDSALYLCASSSGSRTGGWGTEAFFGQGTRLTVV.

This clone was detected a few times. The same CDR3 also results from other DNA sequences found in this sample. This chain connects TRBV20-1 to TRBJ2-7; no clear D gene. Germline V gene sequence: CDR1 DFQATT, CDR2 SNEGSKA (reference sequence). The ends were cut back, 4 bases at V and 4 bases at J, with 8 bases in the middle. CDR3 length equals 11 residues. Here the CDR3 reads CSATTAYEQYF. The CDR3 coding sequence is TGCAGTGCTACTACAGCGTACGAGCAGTACTTC.

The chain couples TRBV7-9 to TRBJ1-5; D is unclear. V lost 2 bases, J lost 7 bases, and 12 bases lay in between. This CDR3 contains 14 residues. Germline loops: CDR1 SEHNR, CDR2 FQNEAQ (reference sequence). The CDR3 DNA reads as TGTGCCAGCAGCTTATTGGGGAAAGGACAGCCCCAGCATTTT. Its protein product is CASSLLGKGQPQHF.

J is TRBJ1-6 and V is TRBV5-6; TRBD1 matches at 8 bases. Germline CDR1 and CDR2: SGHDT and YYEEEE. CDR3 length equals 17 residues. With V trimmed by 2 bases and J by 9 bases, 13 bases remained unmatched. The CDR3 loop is CASSLTHLDREISPLHF. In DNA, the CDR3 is TGTGCCAGCAGCTTAACGCACTTGGACAGGGAGATTTCACCCCTCCACTTT.

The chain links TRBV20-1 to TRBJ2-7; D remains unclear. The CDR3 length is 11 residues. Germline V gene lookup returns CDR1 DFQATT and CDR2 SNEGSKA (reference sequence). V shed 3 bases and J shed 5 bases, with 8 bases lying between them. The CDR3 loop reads CSASVPDEQYF. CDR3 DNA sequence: TGCAGTGCTAGTGTCCCAGACGAGCAGTACTTC.

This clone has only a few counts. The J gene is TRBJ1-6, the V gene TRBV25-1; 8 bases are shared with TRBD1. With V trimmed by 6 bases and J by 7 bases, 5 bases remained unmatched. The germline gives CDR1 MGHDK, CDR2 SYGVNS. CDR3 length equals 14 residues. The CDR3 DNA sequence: TGTGCCAGCAGGGGGACAGGCTGGAATTCACCCCTCCACTTT. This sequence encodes CASRGTGWNSPLHF.

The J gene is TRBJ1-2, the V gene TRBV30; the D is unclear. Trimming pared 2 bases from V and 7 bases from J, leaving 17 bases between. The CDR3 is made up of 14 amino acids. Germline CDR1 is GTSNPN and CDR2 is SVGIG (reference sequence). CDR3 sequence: CAWSLGRTAAGYTF. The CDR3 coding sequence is TGTGCCTGGAGTCTCGGACGGACGGCCGCTGGCTACACCTTC. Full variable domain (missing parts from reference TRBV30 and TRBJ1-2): SQTIHQWPATLVQPVGSPLSLECTVEGTSNPNLYWYRQAAGRGLQLLFYSVGIGQISSEVPQNLSASRPQDRQFILSSKKLLLSDSGFYLCAWSLGRTAAGYTFGSGTRLTVV.